Presented here are 13 T cell receptor beta chains from one specimen sequenced in a study of blood T cell repertoires in COVID-19. Sequencing was performed with immunoSEQ multiplex PCR; in TCRdb, only in-frame clones are kept and a portion is missing. The repertoire holds about 43,000 clones, roughly 87% seen once, with about a tenth in the top ten. The source material was peripheral blood. All receptors derive from a woman aged 80 or over with active COVID-19.

The V gene is TRBV6-6, the J gene TRBJ1-5; tentative D call: TRBD1 (6 bases). Per the germline V gene, CDR1 is MNHNY and CDR2 is SVGAGI (reference sequence). The CDR3 has 13 residues. Trimming took off 6 bases at V and 1 base at J, with 7 bases between the two ends. CDR3 residues: CASSGQSNQPQHF. The CDR3 bases are TGTGCCAGCAGCGGACAGAGCAATCAGCCCCAGCATTTT.

The J gene is TRBJ2-7, the V gene TRBV7-2; 15 nucleotides agree with TRBD2. With 5 bases clipped from V and 0 bases from J, the junction kept 8 bases outside the gene matches. The CDR3 has 18 amino acids. The germline CDR1 and CDR2 sequences are SGHTA and FQGNSA. The CDR3 sequence is CASSPGTSGGTLSYEQYF. Here the CDR3 DNA reads TGTGCCAGCAGCCCCGGGACTAGCGGGGGGACCCTCTCCTACGAGCAGTACTTC.

CDR3 residues: CASSLGSQETQYF. The CDR3 region has the DNA TGTGCCAGCAGCTTGGGGAGCCAAGAGACCCAGTACTTC. The chain joins TRBV7-9 to TRBJ2-5; D is perhaps TRBD2 (5 bases). The CDR3 is 13 amino acids. The V gene's germline CDR1 is SEHNR and CDR2 FQNEAQ (reference sequence). Trimming left V 3 bases short and J 1 base short, with 6 bases between.

In this sample, this clone turned up once. This chain uses TRBV3-1 (or the pseudogene TRBV3-2) with TRBJ1-2, with 10 bases aligning to TRBD1. The CDR3 is 15 amino acids. J was trimmed by 4 bases and V by 0 bases; bases with no gene match: 2. Germline CDR1 LGHDT, CDR2 YNNKEL (reference sequence). The CDR3, as DNA: TGTGCCAGCAGCCAAGACAGGACAGGGGGCTATGGCTACACCTTC. The encoded protein is CASSQDRTGGYGYTF.

The genes are TRBV7-2 and TRBJ1-2, with D perhaps matching TRBD1 (6 bases). CDR3 size: 15 residues. CDR1 is SGHTA and CDR2 is FQGNSA in the germline V gene. V lost 5 bases and J 5 bases, leaving 18 bases between the germline ends. The CDR3 nucleotides are TGTGCCAGCAGCCCGGGACACCTAATACGGTATGGCTACACCTTC. It yields the protein CASSPGHLIRYGYTF.

This clone occurred once. The genes are TRBV28 and TRBJ2-3; 8 nucleotides match TRBD1. The V gene end was trimmed by 3 bases and the J gene end by 0 bases; junction bases not matched to a gene: 2. CDR1 MDHEN and CDR2 SYDVKM come from the germline V gene. CDR3 length: 15 amino acids. DNA of the CDR3: TGTGCCAGCAGTTTGCAGGGGGCTAGCACAGATACGCAGTATTTT. It encodes CASSLQGASTDTQYF.

The sample holds a few counts of this clone. The CDR3 nucleotides read TGTGCCAGCAGCTGGAGGACAGGGAACTACGAGCAGTACTTC. It translates to CASSWRTGNYEQYF. This sequence joins TRBV5-6 and TRBJ2-7, with TRBD1 identical over 8 bases. J gave up 3 bases and V 3 bases, and 5 bases lay outside the gene matches. This CDR3 contains 14 residues. Germline CDR1 and CDR2: SGHDT and YYEEEE.

The rearrangement joins TRBV28 to TRBJ2-5; 9 nucleotides align to TRBD1. The V gene end was trimmed by 4 bases and the J gene end by 4 bases; junction bases not matched to a gene: 1. This CDR3 contains 13 residues. CDR1 and CDR2 (germline): MDHEN, SYDVKM. The chain's CDR3 is CASSSQGAETQYF. The CDR3 bases are TGTGCCAGCAGTTCACAGGGGGCAGAGACCCAGTACTTC.

This chain joins TRBV4-3 and TRBJ1-1, with 7 bases that match TRBD1. The CDR3 sequence is 14 residues long. Germline V CDR1 and CDR2: LGHNA, YSLEER. V trimming: 0 bases; J trimming: 8 bases; junction bases outside the gene matches: 6. CDR3 in DNA: TGCGCCAGCAGCCAAGACAGGGGGATCCCAGAAGCTTTCTTT. It yields the protein CASSQDRGIPEAFF.

The rearrangement joins TRBV14 to TRBJ1-2, with D tentatively TRBD1 (6 bases). The germline gives CDR1 SGHDN, CDR2 FVKESK. V was clipped by 1 base and J by 7 bases, with 13 bases between them. The CDR3 sequence is 14 residues long. CDR3 bases: TGTGCCAGCAGCCAAGTTGCAGGGGTGGGTGGCTACACCTTC. It translates to CASSQVAGVGGYTF.

This chain connects TRBV6-5 to TRBJ2-3, with D possibly being TRBD2 (7 bases). The CDR3 loop spans 14 amino acids. Per germline, CDR1 MNHEY and CDR2 SVGAGI. The V end lost 5 bases, the J end lost 0 bases, and 9 bases lay between the germline ends. CDR3 in amino acids: CASSRGASTDTQYF. The CDR3 DNA reads TGTGCCAGCAGTCGGGGGGCTAGCACAGATACGCAGTATTTT.

V gene TRBV6-5 combines with J gene TRBJ1-1; D is ambiguous. With 0 bases removed from V and 5 bases from J, the gap between germline ends came to 4 bases. The CDR3 has 12 amino acids. CDR1 is MNHEY and CDR2 is SVGAGI in the germline V gene. Here the CDR3 reads CASSYSRTEAFF. The CDR3, as DNA: TGTGCCAGCAGTTACTCGCGAACTGAAGCTTTCTTT.

This clone has just one count. The chain is built from TRBV5-1 and TRBJ2-7; maybe TRBD2 (7 bases). CDR1 is SGHRS, CDR2 YFSETQ, per germline. Trimming stripped 0 bases from V and 5 bases from J, with 15 bases between. The CDR3 has 15 amino acids. The CDR3 sequence: CASSLGRGALHEQYF. CDR3 sequence (DNA): TGCGCCAGCAGCTTGGGACGGGGGGCCCTTCACGAGCAGTACTTC.